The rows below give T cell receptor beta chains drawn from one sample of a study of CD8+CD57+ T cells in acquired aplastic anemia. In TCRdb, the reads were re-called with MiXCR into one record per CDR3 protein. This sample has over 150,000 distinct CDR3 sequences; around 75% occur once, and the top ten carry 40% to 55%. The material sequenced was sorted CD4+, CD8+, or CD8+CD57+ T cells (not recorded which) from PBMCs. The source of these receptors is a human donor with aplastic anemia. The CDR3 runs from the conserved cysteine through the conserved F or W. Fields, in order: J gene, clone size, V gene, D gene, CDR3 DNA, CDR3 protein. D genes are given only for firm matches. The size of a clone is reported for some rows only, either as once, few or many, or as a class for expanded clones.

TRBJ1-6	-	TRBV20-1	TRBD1	TGCAGTGCTAGGACCGGGACAGATAATTCACCCCTCCACTTT	CSARTGTDNSPLHF
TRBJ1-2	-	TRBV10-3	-	TGTGCCATCATGGGTTACACTAGCTATGGCTACACCTTC	CAIMGYTSYGYTF
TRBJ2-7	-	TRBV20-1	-	TGCAGTGCTAGATCCCCTAGAACCGCAGACGACGAGCAGTACTTC	CSARSPRTADDEQYF
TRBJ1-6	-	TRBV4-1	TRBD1	TGTGCCAGCAGCCACGGACAGGGTGGATCACCCCTCCACTTT	CASSHGQGGSPLHF
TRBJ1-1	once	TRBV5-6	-	TGTGCCAGCAGCTTGGCCGGGGTCACTGAAGCTTTCTTT	CASSLAGVTEAFF
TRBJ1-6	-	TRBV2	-	TGTGCCAGCAGACCTGGATTAAATAATTCACCCCTCCACTTT	CASRPGLNNSPLHF
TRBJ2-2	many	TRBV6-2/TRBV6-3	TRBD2	TGTGCCAGCAGTTTCGGCGCTAGCGGGGGGATGAGGACCGGGGAGCTGTTTTTT	CASSFGASGGMRTGELFF
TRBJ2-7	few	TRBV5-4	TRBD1	TGTGCCAGCAGCTTGTACGAGGGGACAGGGAGTTACGAGCAGTACTTC	CASSLYEGTGSYEQYF
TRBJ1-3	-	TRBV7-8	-	TGTGCCAGCAGCTCGGACAGCCTTACTGGAAACACCATATATTTT	CASSSDSLTGNTIYF
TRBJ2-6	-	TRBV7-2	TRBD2	TGTGCCAGCAGCTTAACCGGGGGGCTAGCGGGGGGTAAGACTGGGGCCAACGTCCTGACTTTC	CASSLTGGLAGGKTGANVLTF
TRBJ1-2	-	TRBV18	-	TGTGCCAGCTCACCCTCCGGGACGTACAACTATGGCTACACCTTC	CASSPSGTYNYGYTF
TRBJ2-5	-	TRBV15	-	TGTGCCACCAGCAGAGATTCAGTAGGAACCCTCGGGGGCGGGAAGACCCAGTACTTC	CATSRDSVGTLGGGKTQYF
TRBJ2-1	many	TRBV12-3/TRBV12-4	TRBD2	TGTGCCAGCATGTCTAGCCAGCGGGAGTTATATGAGCAGTTCTTC	CASMSSQRELYEQFF
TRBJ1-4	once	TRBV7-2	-	TGTGCCAGCAGCTTTCGGAGGAATGAGAAACTGTTTTTT	CASSFRRNEKLFF
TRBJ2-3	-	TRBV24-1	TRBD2	TGTGCCACCAGTGATTTAAAGCGGGGAGGCACAGATACGCAGTATTTT	CATSDLKRGGTDTQYF
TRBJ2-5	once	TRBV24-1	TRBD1	TGTGCCACCGAGGACAGGGAGCTCCAAGAGACCCAGTACTTC	CATEDRELQETQYF
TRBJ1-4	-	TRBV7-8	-	TGTGCCAGCAGCTTAGGAGGGGTGGGTGAAAAACTGTTTTTT	CASSLGGVGEKLFF
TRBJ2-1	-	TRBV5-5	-	TGTGCCAGCAGCTTGATCCTGATGAGTGAGCAGTTCTTC	CASSLILMSEQFF
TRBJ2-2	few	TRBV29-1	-	TGCAGCGTTCAGGTGGGGGGTGCGGGTCCCGGGGAGCTGTTTTTT	CSVQVGGAGPGELFF
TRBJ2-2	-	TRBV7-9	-	TGTGCCAGCAGCCTTCGGGCCCTCCGGGCCGGGACCGGGGAGCTGTTTTTT	CASSLRALRAGTGELFF
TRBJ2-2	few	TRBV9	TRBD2	TGTGCCAGCAGCTCAGACGGACTAGAGACCGGGGAGCTGTTTTTT	CASSSDGLETGELFF
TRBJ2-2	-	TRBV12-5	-	TGTGCTAGTGCCCTCGGGTCTTGGGAGCTGTTTTTT	CASALGSWELFF
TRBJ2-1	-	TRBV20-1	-	TGCAGTGCTAGCAAGGGCCATGAGCAGTTCTTC	CSASKGHEQFF
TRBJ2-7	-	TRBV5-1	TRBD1	TGCGCCAGCAGCCCGGACGGGGACAGGGCCTACGAGCAGTACTTC	CASSPDGDRAYEQYF
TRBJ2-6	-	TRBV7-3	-	-	CASSLRSELHLRF
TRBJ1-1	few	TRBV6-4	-	TGTGCCAGCAGTGGGGCAGGGGAGAACACTGAAGCTTTCTTT	CASSGAGENTEAFF
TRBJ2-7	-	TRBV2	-	TGTGCCAGCGGGACATCCTACGAGCAGTACTTC	CASGTSYEQYF
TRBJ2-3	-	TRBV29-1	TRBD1	TGCAGCGTTCCGGGACAGCTACTCACAGATACGCAGTATTTT	CSVPGQLLTDTQYF
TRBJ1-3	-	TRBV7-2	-	TGTGCCAGCAGCTTAGAAGGCGGCTCTGGAAACACCATATATTTT	CASSLEGGSGNTIYF
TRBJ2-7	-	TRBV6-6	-	TGTGCCAGCAGTCCCGGACTTTCACGGACAAACTACGAGCAGTACTTC	CASSPGLSRTNYEQYF
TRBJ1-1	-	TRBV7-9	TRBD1	TGTGCCAGCAGCCTCCAGGGGGAAGACACTGAAGCTTTCTTT	CASSLQGEDTEAFF
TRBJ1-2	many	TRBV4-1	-	TGCGCCAGCAGCCAAGTTAATGGCTACACCTTC	CASSQVNGYTF
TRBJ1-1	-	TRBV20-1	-	TGCAGTGCCGGTGGGGGCGGCTGGGAGAACACTGAAGCTTTCTTT	CSAGGGGWENTEAFF
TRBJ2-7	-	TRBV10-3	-	TGTGCCATCGCGGCATTGGGGTCGGGGGTTGACGAGCAGTACTTC	CAIAALGSGVDEQYF
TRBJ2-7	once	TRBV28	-	TGTGCCAGCAGTTTGCCGTTAGCGGCAGTCTACGAGCAGTACTTC	CASSLPLAAVYEQYF
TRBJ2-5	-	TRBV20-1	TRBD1	TGCAGTGCTGACACGACAGGGGGCCAAGAGACCCAGTACTTC	CSADTTGGQETQYF
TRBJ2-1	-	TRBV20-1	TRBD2	TGCAGTGCCCAACTAGCGGGAGGGCCGGGTGAGCAGTTCTTC	CSAQLAGGPGEQFF
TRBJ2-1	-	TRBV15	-	TGTGCCACCAGCAGAGGGGGGACGGCCGATGAGCAGTTCTTC	CATSRGGTADEQFF
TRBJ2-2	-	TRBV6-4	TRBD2	TGTGCCAGCAGTGACGGGACTAGCGGGGAGCTGTTTTTT	CASSDGTSGELFF
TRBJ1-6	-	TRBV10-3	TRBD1	TGTGCCATCAGGGGGGGACAGGCTTATAAGAATTCACCCCTCCACTTT	CAIRGGQAYKNSPLHF
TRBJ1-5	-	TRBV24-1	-	TGTGCCACCAGTGTTGGGTACGGGAATCAGCCCCAGCATTTT	CATSVGYGNQPQHF
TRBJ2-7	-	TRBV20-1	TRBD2	TGCAGTGCTAGAGATGGGGTAGGGGCGGGAGGCTACGAGCAGTACTTC	CSARDGVGAGGYEQYF
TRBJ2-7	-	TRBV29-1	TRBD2	TGCAGCGTTGAAGATGCGGGGGACTACTCCTACGAGCAGTACTTC	CSVEDAGDYSYEQYF
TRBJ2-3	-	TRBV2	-	TGTGCCAGCAGTGTATTTAGCCGATGGGGGTATTTT	CASSVFSRWGYF
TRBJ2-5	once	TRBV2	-	TGTGCCAGCAGCCCAAGGCCTCAAGAGACCCAGTACTTC	CASSPRPQETQYF
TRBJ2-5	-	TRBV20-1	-	TGCAGTGCTAGAGGGGCGTGGATAGCCCCAGAGACCCAGTACTTC	CSARGAWIAPETQYF
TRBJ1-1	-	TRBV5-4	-	TGTGCCAGCAGCTGGGGGACCGAGATGAACACTGAAGCTTTCTTT	CASSWGTEMNTEAFF
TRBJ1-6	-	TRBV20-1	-	TGCAGTGCTAGCGGCTACAGAGTAGGTTCACCCCTCCACTTT	CSASGYRVGSPLHF
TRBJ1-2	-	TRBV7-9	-	TGTGCCAGCAGCTTAGGGGCAGGAGCAAACTATGGCTACACCTTC	CASSLGAGANYGYTF
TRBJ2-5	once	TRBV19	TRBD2	TGTGCCAGCCAGCGGGGGGGAGGGGAGACCCAGTACTTC	CASQRGGGETQYF
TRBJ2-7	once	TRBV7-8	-	TGTGCCAGCAGCCAAGTAGGCAGTGTCTACGAGCAGTACTTC	CASSQVGSVYEQYF
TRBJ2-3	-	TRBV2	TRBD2	TGTGCCAGCAGTGACGGGGCGGGGGGGCCTGGAGATACGCAGTATTTT	CASSDGAGGPGDTQYF